This T cell receptor (beta chain) is from a study of shared clonotypes between healthy human individuals. V was shortened by 4 bases and J by 4 bases, with 10 bases between the two germline ends. The CDR3 has 14 residues. Germline V lookup: CDR1 LNHDA, CDR2 SQIVND (reference sequence). General study points: Among several donors, roughly 5.4% of naive CD4 clonotypes were found in common.

Profiling relied on immunoSEQ multiplex PCR, and the TCRdb table lists in-frame clones only, not all of them. Found here are millions of clones, 93% of them singletons; the top ten hold about 0.41%. With respect to this clone: What it recognizes is unknown.

The V call is TRBV19, the J call TRBJ2-2, with D hard to call. Sequencing used naive CD4+ T cells from PBMCs. As for subset: CD45RA+ positively selected. The receptor comes from a man between 18 and 29 years old in good health. Some clones in this sample may be carry-over from other donors' samples. The CDR3 region has the DNA TGTGCCAGTAGTACTTCCCGGGTCACCGGGGAGCTGTTTTTT. This gives the protein CASSTSRVTGELFF.